The 16 T cell receptor beta chains below come from one sample, sequenced in a study of shared clonotypes between healthy human individuals. Libraries were prepared by immunoSEQ multiplex PCR; TCRdb keeps only in-frame clonotypes and omits some of them. This table holds hundreds of thousands of clones, 85% to 95% found once. Naive CD8 cells, CD45RO-negative and positively selected for CCR7, excluded terminally differentiated effector memory CD45RA+ cells. Material: naive CD8+ T cells sorted from blood. The receptors originated from a woman aged 25-40 years in good health.

The chain carries TRBV2 and TRBJ2-7, with 8 bases aligning to TRBD2. The CDR3 is 15 amino acids. The germline gives CDR1 SNHLY, CDR2 FYNNEI. V dropped 5 bases and J dropped 0; count of bases not matched to a gene: 6. CDR3 sequence: CASSSSGLRSYEQYF. The DNA of the CDR3 is TGTGCCAGCAGTTCTAGCGGGCTACGCTCCTACGAGCAGTACTTC.

V usage is TRBV2 and J usage is TRBJ2-7; 11 nucleotides agree with TRBD2. Trimming removed 6 bases from V and 3 bases from J; junction bases left unmatched: 4. Germline CDR1 is SNHLY and CDR2 is FYNNEI. The CDR3 runs 14 residues. The CDR3 DNA sequence: TGTGCCAGCAGAGGGACTAGCGGAGGCTACGAGCAGTACTTC. The encoded protein is CASRGTSGGYEQYF.

This chain connects TRBV20-1 to TRBJ2-7; no definite D call. Germline V lookup: CDR1 DFQATT, CDR2 SNEGSKA (reference sequence). V was pared by 7 bases and J by 0 bases, with 7 bases between. This CDR3 has 11 amino acids. CDR3: CSGRISYEQYF. CDR3 DNA: TGCAGTGGCCGGATCTCCTACGAGCAGTACTTC.

In nucleotides, the CDR3 is TGTGCCAGCAGCCTATCGACCGCTGGAAACACCATATATTTT. Protein sequence: CASSLSTAGNTIYF. The chain recombines TRBV7-9 with TRBJ1-3; D call uncertain. Germline V gene data show CDR1 as SEHNR and CDR2 as FQNEAQ (reference sequence). V was shortened by 5 bases and J by 2 bases, with 10 bases between the two germline ends. This CDR3 has 14 residues.

The chain links TRBV5-6 to TRBJ2-7, with unresolved D. V was cut by 1 base and J by 4 bases, with 12 bases left in between. CDR1 and CDR2 (germline): SGHDT, YYEEEE. The CDR3 contains 14 residues. The chain's CDR3 is CASSLSERFYEQYF. In DNA form, the CDR3 reads TGTGCCAGCAGCTTGTCGGAACGATTTTACGAGCAGTACTTC.

The V and J genes are TRBV7-2 and TRBJ2-7; 7 bases are a match to TRBD2. Germline assignment: CDR1 SGHTA and CDR2 FQGNSA. The V and J ends lost 2 bases and 2 bases, in that order; junction bases with no gene match: 9. This CDR3 comprises 16 residues. The CDR3 sequence is CASSLMASGAPYEQYF. The CDR3 DNA reads TGTGCCAGCAGCTTAATGGCTAGCGGAGCCCCCTACGAGCAGTACTTC.

As concerns this clone: Other DNA sequences of this sample code for an identical CDR3. This chain connects TRBV13 to TRBJ2-7, with D tentatively TRBD2 (6 bases). The V end lost 5 bases, the J end lost 4 bases, and 15 bases lay between the germline ends. The CDR3 is 14 residues long. Germline V gene data show CDR1 as PRHDT and CDR2 as FYEKMQ (reference sequence). The chain's CDR3 is CASSPPGLAYEQYF. Here the CDR3 DNA reads TGTGCCAGCAGCCCCCCGGGACTCGCTTACGAGCAGTACTTC.

The chain links TRBV28 to TRBJ2-7; TRBD2 matches 14 bases. The CDR3 consists of 14 residues. Germline CDR1 reads MDHEN; CDR2 reads SYDVKM. V was pared by 3 bases and J by 11 bases, with 6 bases of the junction left unmatched. The CDR3 protein is CASSFRLAGGPKYF. DNA for the CDR3: TGTGCCAGCAGTTTCAGACTAGCGGGAGGGCCAAAGTACTTC.

This sequence joins TRBV27 and TRBJ2-5, with 10 bases that match TRBD1. This CDR3 has 15 residues. With 5 bases clipped from V and 5 bases from J, the junction kept 8 bases outside the gene matches. Germline loops: CDR1 MNHEY, CDR2 SMNVEV (reference sequence). CDR3 sequence (DNA): TGTGCCAGCAGTAAGAGACAGGGGGCTAGCGAGACCCAGTACTTC. This codes for CASSKRQGASETQYF.

The chain links TRBV15 to TRBJ2-1, with 12 bases lining up with TRBD2. J was trimmed by 6 bases and V by 5 bases; bases with no gene match: 14. The germline V gene has CDR1 LNHNV and CDR2 YYDKDF (reference sequence). CDR3 size: 18 residues. CDR3 bases: TGTGCCACCAGCCGGACTAGCGGGATACACCTACTAGGCAATGAGCAGTTCTTC. Translation gives CATSRTSGIHLLGNEQFF.

Concerning this clone: Compared with germline, one end of the junction differs, possibly owing to a read error. The chain joins TRBV7-6 to TRBJ2-3, with TRBD2 matching 9 bases. CDR1 SGHVS and CDR2 FNYEAQ come from the germline V gene. The CDR3 runs to 14 residues. CDR3 in amino acids: CASSLAGSTDTQYF. The CDR3 bases are TGTGCCAGCAGCCTAGCGGGGAGCACAGATACGCAGTATTTT. Supplemented by reference TRBV7-6 and TRBJ2-3, the full variable domain reads GAGVSQSPRYKVTKRGQDVALRCDPISGHVSLYWYRQALGQGPEFLTYFNYEAQQDKSGLPNDRFSAERPEGSISTLTIQRTEQRDSAMYRCASSLAGSTDTQYFGPGTRLTVL.

J is TRBJ2-1 and V is TRBV14; 10 nucleotides align to TRBD1. This CDR3 spans 17 amino acids. V lost 3 bases and J lost 0; bases outside the gene matches: 5. CDR1 is SGHDN, CDR2 FVKESK, per germline. In DNA form, the CDR3 reads TGTGCCAGCAGCCAGGGCCGACAGGGGGCCTCCTACAATGAGCAGTTCTTC. Translation: CASSQGRQGASYNEQFF.

This sequence joins TRBV29-1 and TRBJ1-1; D may be TRBD1 (6 bases). The CDR3 spans 17 residues. V was pared by 1 base and J by 5 bases, with 23 bases between. Germline CDR1 is SQVTM and CDR2 is ANQGSEA. In DNA form, the CDR3 reads TGCAGCGTTGAAGTCCGGGGGGGCGCCTCCATGAGGACTGAAGCTTTCTTT. This encodes CSVEVRGGASMRTEAFF.

This clone was observed a single time. V and J are TRBV5-6 and TRBJ2-7, with 10 bases aligning to TRBD2. CDR3 length: 14 amino acids. Germline V gene lookup returns CDR1 SGHDT and CDR2 YYEEEE. Trimming cost V 4 bases and J 4 bases; bases outside gene matches: 5. Here the CDR3 reads CASSPAGGLYEQYF. CDR3 nucleotide sequence: TGTGCCAGCAGCCCAGCGGGAGGGCTATACGAGCAGTACTTC.

The J gene is TRBJ2-3, the V gene TRBV7-8; D is ambiguous. Germline lookup yields CDR1 SGHVS and CDR2 FQNEAQ. CDR3 size: 14 residues. Trimming left V 2 bases short and J 2 bases short, with 8 bases between. The CDR3 sequence: CASSLPDDTDTQYF. The CDR3 DNA is TGTGCCAGCAGCTTACCAGACGACACAGATACGCAGTATTTT.

The V gene is TRBV16, the J gene TRBJ2-1, with 10 bases matching TRBD2. The trim removed 4 bases at V and 1 base at J, leaving 4 bases unmatched. The germline V gene has CDR1 KGHSY and CDR2 FQNENV. This CDR3 region has 16 residues. CDR3 DNA: TGTGCCAGCAGCCGCGGGACTAGCGTTTCCTACAATGAGCAGTTCTTC. It encodes CASSRGTSVSYNEQFF. The full variable domain, in which reference TRBV16 and TRBJ2-1 provide the parts outside the CDR3, is GEEVAQTPKHLVRGEGQKAKLYCAPIKGHSYVFWYQQVLKNEFKFLISFQNENVFDETGMPKERFSAKCLPNSPCSLEIQATKLEDSAVYFCASSRGTSVSYNEQFFGPGTRLTVL.